This is a list of T cell receptor beta chains from one sample in a study of T cell changes during pregnancy in multiple sclerosis. Data came from immunoSEQ multiplex PCR; TCRdb stores just in-frame clones and leaves some out. The sample carries 45,000 to 60,000 clones, around nine tenths recorded once. The material sequenced was CD8+ T cells from peripheral blood mononuclear cells, taken before pregnancy. The receptors here all came from a female donor with multiple sclerosis, enrolled in a pregnancy study. The CDR3 runs from the conserved cysteine through the conserved F or W. D genes are given only for firm matches. Expanded clones are given a class, and other clones once, few, many or no size at all.

size: .
D: TRBD1
J: TRBJ2-1
V: TRBV7-3
DNA: TGTGCCAGCAGCCGTATCCGACAGGGGAGCTACAATGAGCAGTTCTTC
CDR3: CASSRIRQGSYNEQFF

size: .
D: .
J: TRBJ1-2
V: TRBV14
DNA: TGTGCCAGCAGCCAACAGGGATCCTATGGCTACACCTTC
CDR3: CASSQQGSYGYTF

size: .
D: TRBD1
J: TRBJ2-5
V: TRBV5-1
DNA: TGCGCCAGCAGCTTTGTCGACAGGGCCCAAGAGACCCAGTACTTC
CDR3: CASSFVDRAQETQYF

size: .
D: TRBD2
J: TRBJ2-3
V: TRBV19
DNA: TGTGCCAGTAGTATAGTGCGGGGGGATACGCAGTATTTT
CDR3: CASSIVRGDTQYF

size: .
D: .
J: TRBJ2-3
V: TRBV4-2
DNA: TGTGCCAGCAGTAGGTATGTAGCAGCTACTAGCACAGATACGCAGTATTTT
CDR3: CASSRYVAATSTDTQYF

size: .
D: TRBD1
J: TRBJ1-2
V: TRBV5-1
DNA: TGCGCCAGCAGCTTCCTGACAGGGGGCATGAGGGGCTACACCTTC
CDR3: CASSFLTGGMRGYTF

size: .
D: TRBD1
J: TRBJ1-2
V: TRBV10-3
DNA: TGTGCCATCAGCCCAGGGTGGGACAGGGAAAACTATGGCTACACCTTC
CDR3: CAISPGWDRENYGYTF

size: .
D: .
J: TRBJ2-1
V: TRBV4-3
DNA: TGCGCCAGCAGCCAAGACGGACAGTACAATGAGCAGTTCTTC
CDR3: CASSQDGQYNEQFF

size: .
D: TRBD1
J: TRBJ2-7
V: TRBV15
DNA: TGTGCCACCAGCAGTGGGGGACAGGGCCCCTTCAGCTCCTACGAGCAGTACTTC
CDR3: CATSSGGQGPFSSYEQYF

size: .
D: TRBD1
J: TRBJ2-7
V: TRBV5-4
DNA: TGTGCCAGCAGCTGGGGGACAGGGGGTATATACGAGCAGTACTTC
CDR3: CASSWGTGGIYEQYF

size: once
D: TRBD1
J: TRBJ2-3
V: TRBV15
DNA: TGTGCCACCAGCAGACGGACAGGGGGTCCGGGAGATACGCAGTATTTT
CDR3: CATSRRTGGPGDTQYF

size: .
D: .
J: TRBJ1-2
V: TRBV9
DNA: TGTGCCAGCAGCGTAGGAGGAAAAGCGGTCTATGGCTACACCTTC
CDR3: CASSVGGKAVYGYTF

size: .
D: .
J: TRBJ2-2
V: TRBV9
DNA: TGTGCCAGCAGCCCGCCCCAAGGCGGCGGGGAGCTGTTTTTT
CDR3: CASSPPQGGGELFF

size: .
D: .
J: TRBJ1-6
V: TRBV15
DNA: TGTGCCACCACGGAGGGAAGCTCACCCCTCCACTTT
CDR3: CATTEGSSPLHF

size: .
D: .
J: TRBJ2-1
V: TRBV9
DNA: TGTGCCAGCAGCGACGGGACAAGCTACAATGAGCAGTTCTTC
CDR3: CASSDGTSYNEQFF

size: once
D: TRBD1
J: TRBJ1-1
V: TRBV9
DNA: TGTGCCAGCAGCCAGACAGGGGGCACTGAAGCTTTCTTT
CDR3: CASSQTGGTEAFF

size: .
D: .
J: TRBJ1-5
V: TRBV29-1
DNA: TGCAGCGTTGTAACAGGGTGGGGCAATCAGCCCCAGCATTTT
CDR3: CSVVTGWGNQPQHF

size: .
D: .
J: TRBJ1-1
V: TRBV6-6
DNA: TGTGCCAGCAGGCGGGGGTTGAACACTGAAGCTTTCTTT
CDR3: CASRRGLNTEAFF

size: .
D: TRBD2
J: TRBJ2-7
V: TRBV15
DNA: TGTGCCACCAGCAGTTTACCAGGGCGGGGGTACGAGCAGTACTTC
CDR3: CATSSLPGRGYEQYF

size: .
D: TRBD2
J: TRBJ2-3
V: TRBV4-2
DNA: TGTGCCAGCAGCCAAGATAGAAGCGGGGGAGCAGATACGCAGTATTTT
CDR3: CASSQDRSGGADTQYF

size: .
D: .
J: TRBJ2-7
V: TRBV19
DNA: TGTGCCAGTAGTAATCGGCTCGCCGGGATCTACGAGCAGTACTTC
CDR3: CASSNRLAGIYEQYF

size: .
D: .
J: TRBJ1-1
V: TRBV7-9
DNA: TGTGCCAGCAGCTACGAATCCAGGGGAAACACTGAAGCTTTCTTT
CDR3: CASSYESRGNTEAFF

size: .
D: .
J: TRBJ1-3
V: TRBV7-2
DNA: TGTGCCAGCAGCCTGGACTCTTACTCTGGAAACACCATATATTTT
CDR3: CASSLDSYSGNTIYF

size: .
D: TRBD2
J: TRBJ2-3
V: TRBV7-3
DNA: TGTGCCAGCAGCTCTAGCGGGGCCACAGATACGCAGTATTTT
CDR3: CASSSSGATDTQYF

size: .
D: TRBD1
J: TRBJ2-4
V: TRBV7-9
DNA: TGTGCCAGCAGCTTAGCCGGACAGGGGAGCAACATTCAGTACTTC
CDR3: CASSLAGQGSNIQYF

size: .
D: TRBD2
J: TRBJ2-7
V: TRBV15
DNA: TGTGCCACCAGCGGCCCAGGGAAGAGCGGGGGATCCTACGAGCAGTACTTC
CDR3: CATSGPGKSGGSYEQYF

size: .
D: .
J: TRBJ2-7
V: TRBV27
DNA: TGTGCCAGCAGTTTCCCCCCCAAGCAGTACTTC
CDR3: CASSFPPKQYF

size: .
D: TRBD1
J: TRBJ2-5
V: TRBV10-1
DNA: TGCGCCAGCAGTGATGGACAGGGTGAGGAGACCCAGTACTTC
CDR3: CASSDGQGEETQYF

size: .
D: TRBD1
J: TRBJ1-1
V: TRBV5-4
DNA: TGTGCCAGCAGCTTAATCCCCGGACAGGGGCCACTCACGAACACTGAAGCTTTCTTT
CDR3: CASSLIPGQGPLTNTEAFF

size: .
D: TRBD1
J: TRBJ1-5
V: TRBV7-3
DNA: TGTGCCAGCATCTACCTAGGGACAGGCTGTATCGCCCAGCCCCAGCATTTT
CDR3: CASIYLGTGCIAQPQHF

size: .
D: TRBD1
J: TRBJ1-6
V: TRBV2
DNA: TGTGCCAGCAGTGAAGCGGTGACAGGGCCAAATAATTCACCCCTCCACTTT
CDR3: CASSEAVTGPNNSPLHF

size: .
D: .
J: TRBJ2-7
V: TRBV6-5
DNA: TGTGCCAGCAGTAACCGGGACACCCCTACCTACGAGCAGTACTTC
CDR3: CASSNRDTPTYEQYF

size: few
D: TRBD1
J: TRBJ1-2
V: TRBV9
DNA: TGTGCCAGCAGTACGGGACAGGGAAACTATGGCTACACCTTC
CDR3: CASSTGQGNYGYTF

size: .
D: TRBD1
J: TRBJ1-2
V: TRBV10-3
DNA: TGTGCCACCAAGGATTGGGACAGGGAGGGCTATGGCTACACCTTC
CDR3: CATKDWDREGYGYTF

size: large
D: TRBD2
J: TRBJ2-3
V: TRBV7-8
DNA: TGTGCCAGCAGCTTACGCCGCGGGACTAGCGCGAGCACAGATACGCAGTATTTT
CDR3: CASSLRRGTSASTDTQYF

size: .
D: TRBD1
J: TRBJ1-2
V: TRBV30
DNA: TGTGCCTGGAGTGCGGGACAGGGGTCCGCCGGCTACACCTTC
CDR3: CAWSAGQGSAGYTF

size: .
D: TRBD1
J: TRBJ1-2
V: TRBV18
DNA: TGTGCCAGCTCACCACCTGGGGGACAGGGTGTTAACTATGGCTACACCTTC
CDR3: CASSPPGGQGVNYGYTF

size: .
D: .
J: TRBJ2-1
V: TRBV6-5
DNA: TGTGCCAGCAGTTACTCACTAGCAGGAGGATACAATGAGCAGTTCTTC
CDR3: CASSYSLAGGYNEQFF

size: .
D: .
J: TRBJ1-1
V: TRBV11-2
DNA: TGTGCCAGCAGCTTAGAGGACTACACTGAAGCTTTCTTT
CDR3: CASSLEDYTEAFF

size: .
D: .
J: TRBJ2-3
V: TRBV27
DNA: TGTGCCAGCACTACCCTAGGGGGAATCACAGATACGCAGTATTTT
CDR3: CASTTLGGITDTQYF

size: .
D: .
J: TRBJ1-2
V: TRBV11-2
DNA: TGTGCCAGCAGCTTAGCACGGGGTCCGCGCCAAGGCTACACCTTC
CDR3: CASSLARGPRQGYTF

size: .
D: .
J: TRBJ2-7
V: TRBV4-3
DNA: TGCGCCAGCAGCCAAGGCCAGGGGAAACTCTACGAGCAGTACTTC
CDR3: CASSQGQGKLYEQYF

size: .
D: .
J: TRBJ2-2
V: TRBV19
DNA: TGTGCCAGTATTGGGCAGGCCACCGGGGAGCTGTTTTTT
CDR3: CASIGQATGELFF

size: .
D: TRBD2
J: TRBJ2-7
V: TRBV7-8
DNA: TGTGCCAGCAGCTTAGGGGGGGGGTTCTCCTACGAGCAGTACTTC
CDR3: CASSLGGGFSYEQYF

size: .
D: TRBD2
J: TRBJ2-1
V: TRBV27
DNA: TGTGCCAGCAGTCCGCTCACGGGGGGTCTTTACAATGAGCAGTTCTTC
CDR3: CASSPLTGGLYNEQFF

size: .
D: .
J: TRBJ1-2
V: TRBV4-3
DNA: TGCGCCAGCAGCCAAGATCCACCACAGGGAAGGGACTATGGCTACACCTTC
CDR3: CASSQDPPQGRDYGYTF